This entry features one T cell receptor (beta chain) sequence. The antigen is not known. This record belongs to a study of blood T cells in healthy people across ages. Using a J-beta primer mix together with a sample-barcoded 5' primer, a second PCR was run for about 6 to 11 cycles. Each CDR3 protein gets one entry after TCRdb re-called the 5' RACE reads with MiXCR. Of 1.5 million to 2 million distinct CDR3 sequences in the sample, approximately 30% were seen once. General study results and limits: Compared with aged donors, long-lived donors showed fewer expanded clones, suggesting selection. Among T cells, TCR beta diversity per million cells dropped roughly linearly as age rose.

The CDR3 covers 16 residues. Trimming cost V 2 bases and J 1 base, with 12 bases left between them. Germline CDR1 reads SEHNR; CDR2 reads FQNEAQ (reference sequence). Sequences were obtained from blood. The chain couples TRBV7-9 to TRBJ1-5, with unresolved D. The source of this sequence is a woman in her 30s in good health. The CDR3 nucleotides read TGTGCCAGCAGCTTAAGGGAAGGGTGGAGCAATCAGCCCCAGCATTTT. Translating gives CASSLREGWSNQPQHF.